This T cell receptor (beta chain) is drawn from a study of shared clonotypes between healthy human individuals. This CDR3 region has 13 residues. Only in-frame clones appear in the TCRdb table, and some are missing; sequencing was by immunoSEQ multiplex PCR. The sample consists of 550,000 to 750,000 clones, about 92% of them appearing once. Selected positively for CCR7 and CD45RO-negative, naive CD8 cells excluded terminally differentiated effector memory CD45RA+ cells. This chain links TRBV21-1 with TRBJ1-1. TRBV21-1 is assigned pseudogene status. Sequenced input: naive CD8+ T cells sorted from blood. The clonotype comes from a man in his thirties or forties in good health. The CDR3 DNA follows: TGTGCCAGCAGCAAAGCAGGGAACACTGAAGCTTTCTTT. This sequence encodes CASSKAGNTEAFF.